One and the same sample provided the 16 T cell receptor beta chains below, sequenced in a study of T-cell memory formation after mild COVID-19. TCRdb reprocessed the 5' RACE reads with MiXCR, giving one entry per CDR3 protein. The sample lists 280,000 or so distinct CDR3 sequences, about a sixth seen once, with more than 20% in the top ten. The specimen was PBMCs or a T cell subset sorted from them (not recorded which). The receptors stem from a young man who had mild COVID-19 (a few samples of this study predate the infection). Cell type and time point are not known.

The chain combines TRBV4-1 with TRBJ2-7; D unclear. This CDR3 has 13 amino acids. V lost 1 base, J lost 1 base, and 5 bases lay in between. Germline V CDR1 and CDR2: MGHRA, YSYEKL. The DNA for the CDR3 is TGCGCCAGCAGCCAAGTGGGGTCCTACGAGCAGTACGTC. Protein product: CASSQVGSYEQYV.

Here the CDR3 DNA reads TGTGCCACCAGTGATTTGGCCAGGGGGGCCGATACGCAGTATTTT. Translated: CATSDLARGADTQYF. This chain joins TRBV24-1 and TRBJ2-3; D is possibly TRBD1 (7 bases). The V end lost 0 bases, the J end lost 6 bases, and 12 bases lay between the germline ends. CDR1 is KGHDR and CDR2 is SFDVKD in the germline V gene. The CDR3 has 15 residues.

This clonotype was seen only a few times. V usage is TRBV2 and J usage is TRBJ1-4; maybe TRBD1 (5 bases). The CDR3 totals 17 residues. Germline V gene sequence: CDR1 SNHLY, CDR2 FYNNEI. Between the trimmed V and J ends, which lost 7 bases and 5 bases, there was a span of 23 bases. The CDR3 DNA is TGTGCCAGCACCCCGTTTAGGGACGAAAGAGAGAATGAAAAACTGTTTTTT. It specifies CASTPFRDERENEKLFF.

This clonotype was seen more than once but under ten times. The chain recombines TRBV4-1 with TRBJ2-1; D might be TRBD1 or TRBD2, each matching 5 bases. The CDR3 is 16 residues long. Germline V CDR1 and CDR2: MGHRA, YSYEKL. The V end lost 1 base, the J end lost 9 bases, and 19 bases lay between the germline ends. CDR3 DNA sequence: TGCGCCAGCAGCCAAGGTAGGGCAGGGAGTGTAGTTGAGCAGTTCTTC. Its translation is CASSQGRAGSVVEQFF.

This clonotype appeared a few times. The rearrangement links TRBV4-2 to TRBJ1-2; tentative D call: TRBD1 (6 bases). This CDR3 is built from 17 residues. V was clipped by 4 bases and J by 6 bases, with 24 bases between them. Germline CDR1 reads LGHNA; CDR2 reads YNFKEQ. CDR3 coding DNA: TGTGCCAGCAGCCCTTACAGTCAGGGGATGTCGCCGGATGGCTACACCTTC. This gives the protein CASSPYSQGMSPDGYTF.

This chain uses TRBV20-1 with TRBJ2-7, with TRBD1 matching 7 bases. CDR3 length equals 13 residues. Germline V gene lookup returns CDR1 DFQATT and CDR2 SNEGSKA (reference sequence). The V and J ends lost 4 bases and 3 bases, in that order; junction bases with no gene match: 6. In DNA form, the CDR3 reads TGCAGTGCTACGCCTCAGGGGGTCTACGAGCAGTACTTC. It specifies CSATPQGVYEQYF.

The chain combines TRBV5-4 with TRBJ2-3; 7 nucleotides agree with TRBD2. The CDR3 contains 15 residues. With 0 bases clipped from V and 2 bases from J, the junction kept 3 bases outside the gene matches. Germline lookup yields CDR1 SGHNT and CDR2 YYREEE (reference sequence). In DNA, the CDR3 is TGTGCCAGCAGCTTGGATCAGCGGGACACAGATACGCAGTATTTT. Amino acid sequence: CASSLDQRDTDTQYF.

This clonotype occurred many times. This sequence joins TRBV24-1 and TRBJ2-2; D gene uncertain. Trimming cost V 2 bases and J 0 bases, with 3 bases left between them. The CDR3 has 14 amino acids. The germline gives CDR1 KGHDR, CDR2 SFDVKD. The CDR3 reads CATSDWTNTGELFF. The CDR3 nucleotides are TGTGCCACCAGTGATTGGACGAACACCGGGGAGCTGTTTTTT.

This sequence joins TRBV7-8 and TRBJ2-2; 9 bases line up with TRBD2. Germline V gene sequence: CDR1 SGHVS, CDR2 FQNEAQ. J lost 5 bases, V lost 7 bases, and 11 bases had no gene match. The CDR3 length is 16 residues. The CDR3 coding sequence is TGTGCCAGCAACGGGGGGGCTCTAGCGGGGACCGGGGAGCTGTTTTTT. This translates into CASNGGALAGTGELFF.

This clonotype has more than one count but fewer than ten. The chain recombines TRBV7-2 with TRBJ1-2, with 8 bases fitting TRBD1. Germline V lookup: CDR1 SGHTA, CDR2 FQGNSA. This CDR3 has 15 residues. Unmatched junction bases numbered 10, after V lost 5 bases and J lost 5 bases. For the CDR3, the DNA is TGTGCCAGCAGCGAACAGGGGGGACCTATGTATGGCTACACCTTC. This sequence encodes CASSEQGGPMYGYTF.

V gene TRBV6-6 combines with J gene TRBJ1-1, with TRBD1 matching over 8 bases. Trimming cost V 6 bases and J 5 bases; bases outside gene matches: 14. This CDR3 is 16 amino acids long. Germline assignment: CDR1 MNHNY and CDR2 SVGAGI (reference sequence). The CDR3 loop reads CASRAGQGGGWTEAFF. CDR3 nucleotide sequence: TGTGCCAGCAGGGCCGGACAGGGCGGAGGATGGACTGAAGCTTTCTTT.

The chain recombines TRBV25-1 with TRBJ1-1, with 10 bases fitting TRBD1. The CDR3 totals 16 residues. Germline V lookup: CDR1 MGHDK, CDR2 SYGVNS. With 1 base clipped from V and 1 base from J, the junction kept 3 bases outside the gene matches. The CDR3 bases are TGTGCCAGCAGTGAATGGGGGACAGGGGCGAACACTGAAGCTTTCTTT. Its protein product is CASSEWGTGANTEAFF.

This chain connects TRBV4-3 to TRBJ2-6, with 9 bases identical to TRBD2. V dropped 4 bases and J dropped 2; count of bases not matched to a gene: 18. There are 21 residues in the CDR3. Germline loops: CDR1 LGHNA, CDR2 YSLEER. The CDR3 spells CASSRAPLGGGETAGANVLTF. As DNA, the CDR3 is TGCGCCAGCAGCCGAGCGCCACTCGGCGGGGGGGAAACGGCTGGGGCCAACGTCCTGACTTTC.

CDR3 protein: CASSQATSGPFYEQYF. In DNA, the CDR3 is TGCGCCAGCAGCCAAGCCACTAGCGGACCCTTTTACGAGCAGTACTTC. The rearrangement uses TRBV4-1 and TRBJ2-7; 8 bases agree with TRBD2. The CDR3 loop spans 16 amino acids. CDR1 is MGHRA, CDR2 YSYEKL, per germline. V shed 1 base, J shed 4 bases, and the junction held 9 bases outside the gene matches.

This rearrangement joins TRBV24-1 to TRBJ2-1; TRBD1 matches at 10 bases. This CDR3 spans 16 amino acids. Germline V lookup: CDR1 KGHDR, CDR2 SFDVKD. The V segment lost 2 bases and the J segment 6 bases; nucleotides outside the gene matches: 6. DNA of the CDR3: TGTGCCACCAGTGATTACCGGGACAGGGGTTCCAATGAGCAGTTCTTC. This translates into CATSDYRDRGSNEQFF.

The CDR3 DNA follows: TGCGCCAGCAGCCAAGATACGGGGTATAGAGGCTACACCTTC. Amino acid sequence: CASSQDTGYRGYTF. J is TRBJ1-2 and V is TRBV4-3; D remains unclear. Trimming shortened V by 0 bases and J by 8 bases, and 13 bases separated the two germline ends. Germline V gene data show CDR1 as LGHNA and CDR2 as YSLEER. The CDR3 loop spans 14 amino acids.